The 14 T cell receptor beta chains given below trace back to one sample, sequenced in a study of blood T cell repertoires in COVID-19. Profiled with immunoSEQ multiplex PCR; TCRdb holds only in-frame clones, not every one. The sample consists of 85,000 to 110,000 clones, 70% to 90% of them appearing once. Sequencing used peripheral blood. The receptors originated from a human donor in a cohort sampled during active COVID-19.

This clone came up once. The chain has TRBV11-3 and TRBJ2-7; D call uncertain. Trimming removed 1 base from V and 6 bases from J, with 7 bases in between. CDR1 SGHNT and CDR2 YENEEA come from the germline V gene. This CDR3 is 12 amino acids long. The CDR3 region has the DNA TGTGCCAGCAGCTTAGGTTCGGGCGAGCAGTACTTC. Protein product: CASSLGSGEQYF.

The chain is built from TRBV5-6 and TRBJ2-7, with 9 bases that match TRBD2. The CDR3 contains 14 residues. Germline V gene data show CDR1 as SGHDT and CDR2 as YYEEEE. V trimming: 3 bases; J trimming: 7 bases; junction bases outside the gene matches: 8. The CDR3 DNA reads TGTGCCAGCAGCTCGGCGGGAGGGCCAAGGGAGCAGTACTTC. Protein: CASSSAGGPREQYF.

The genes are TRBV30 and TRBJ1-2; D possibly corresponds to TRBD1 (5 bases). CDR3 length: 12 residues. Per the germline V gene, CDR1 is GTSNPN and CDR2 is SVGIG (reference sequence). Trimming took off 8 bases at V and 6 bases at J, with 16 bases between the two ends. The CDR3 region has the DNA TGTGCCCTTATCCGGGGGTTCGATGGCTACACCTTC. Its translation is CALIRGFDGYTF.

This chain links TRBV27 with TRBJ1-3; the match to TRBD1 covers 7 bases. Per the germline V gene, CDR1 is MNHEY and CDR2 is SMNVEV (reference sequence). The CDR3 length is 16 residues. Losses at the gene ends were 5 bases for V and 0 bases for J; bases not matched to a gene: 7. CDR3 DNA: TGTGCCAGCAGTGTGGGACAGCCTTACTCTGGAAACACCATATATTTT. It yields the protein CASSVGQPYSGNTIYF.

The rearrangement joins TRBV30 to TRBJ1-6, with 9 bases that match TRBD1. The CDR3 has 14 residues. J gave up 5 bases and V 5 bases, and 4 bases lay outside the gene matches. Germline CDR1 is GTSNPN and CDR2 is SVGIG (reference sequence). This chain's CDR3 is CAWRRTGDNSPLHF. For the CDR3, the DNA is TGTGCCTGGCGCCGGACAGGGGATAATTCACCCCTCCACTTT.

The CDR3 spells CSALTWETQYF. The CDR3 DNA reads as TGCAGTGCCCTGACTTGGGAGACCCAGTACTTC. J is TRBJ2-5 and V is TRBV20-1; no reliable D call. Germline V CDR1 and CDR2: DFQATT, SNEGSKA (reference sequence). The CDR3 totals 11 residues. V shed 6 bases and J shed 5 bases, with 10 bases lying between them.

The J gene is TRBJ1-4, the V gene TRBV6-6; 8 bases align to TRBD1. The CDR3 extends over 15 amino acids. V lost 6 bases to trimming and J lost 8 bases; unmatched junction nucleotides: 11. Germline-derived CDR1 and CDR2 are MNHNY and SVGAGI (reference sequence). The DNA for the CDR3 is TGTGCCAGCAGCCCCGACAGGGGAAGGAGAGAAAAACTGTTTTTT. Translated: CASSPDRGRREKLFF.

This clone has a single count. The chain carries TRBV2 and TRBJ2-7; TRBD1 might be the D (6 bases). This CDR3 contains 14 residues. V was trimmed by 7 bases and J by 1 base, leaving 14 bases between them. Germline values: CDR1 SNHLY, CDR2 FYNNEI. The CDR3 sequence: CASNKNRESYEQYF. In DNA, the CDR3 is TGTGCCAGCAATAAAAACAGGGAATCCTACGAGCAGTACTTC.

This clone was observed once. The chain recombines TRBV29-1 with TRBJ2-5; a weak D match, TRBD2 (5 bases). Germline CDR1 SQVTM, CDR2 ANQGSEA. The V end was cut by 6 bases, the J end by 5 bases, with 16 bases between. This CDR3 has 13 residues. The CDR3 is CSVRFTRLETQYF. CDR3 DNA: TGCAGCGTCCGCTTTACTAGACTGGAGACCCAGTACTTC.

The CDR3 region is CASSFQNSPLHF. The CDR3 DNA reads TGTGCCAGCAGTTTTCAAAATTCACCCCTCCACTTT. The chain joins TRBV6-5 to TRBJ1-6; D not resolved. The CDR3 runs 12 residues. V gave up 4 bases and J gave up 7 bases, with 5 bases separating them. Germline V gives CDR1 MNHEY, CDR2 SVGAGI.

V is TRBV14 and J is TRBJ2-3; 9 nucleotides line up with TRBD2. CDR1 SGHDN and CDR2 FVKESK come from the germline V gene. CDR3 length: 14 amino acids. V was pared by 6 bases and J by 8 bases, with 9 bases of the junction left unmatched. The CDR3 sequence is CASSPSGAWGTQYF. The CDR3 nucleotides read TGTGCCAGCAGTCCTAGCGGGGCTTGGGGTACGCAGTATTTT.

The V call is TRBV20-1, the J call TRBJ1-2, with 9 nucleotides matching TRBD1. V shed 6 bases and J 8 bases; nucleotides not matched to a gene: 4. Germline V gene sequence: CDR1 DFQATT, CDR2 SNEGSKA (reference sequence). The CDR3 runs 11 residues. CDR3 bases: TGCAGTGCCCCGACAGGGGGGGGCTACACCTTC. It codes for CSAPTGGGYTF.

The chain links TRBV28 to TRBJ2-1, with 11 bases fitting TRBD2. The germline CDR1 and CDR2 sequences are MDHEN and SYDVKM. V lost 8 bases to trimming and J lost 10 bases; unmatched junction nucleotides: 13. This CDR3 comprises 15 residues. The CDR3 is CASPPRSGRAGEQFF. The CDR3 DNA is TGTGCCAGCCCTCCTCGTAGCGGGAGGGCAGGAGAGCAGTTCTTC.

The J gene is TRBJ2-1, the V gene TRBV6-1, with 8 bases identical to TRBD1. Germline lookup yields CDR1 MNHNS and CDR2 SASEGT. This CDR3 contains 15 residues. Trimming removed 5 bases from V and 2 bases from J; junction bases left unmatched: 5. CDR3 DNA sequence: TGTGCCAGCAGTTCTCCAGGGGGCACCTACAATGAGCAGTTCTTC. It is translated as CASSSPGGTYNEQFF.